The source of this T cell receptor beta chain is a study of CD8+CD57+ T cells in acquired aplastic anemia. The overall study: The DNA of sorted CD4+ and CD8+ cells averaged roughly 3.2 ug.

On this clonotype itself: What it binds is not known.

Genomic DNA templated the TCR beta VDJ and CDR3 profiling. From the reads, TCRdb called clonotypes with MiXCR, one entry per CDR3 protein. Of about 180,000 distinct CDR3 sequences listed, roughly half are singletons. Regarding the study as a whole: Found in both controls and patients were around 31 CD8+ CDR3 sequences. Levels of CD8+ Simpson's diversity were not significantly distinct in patients versus controls.

The CDR3 has 17 amino acids. Germline V gene sequence: CDR1 SGHAT, CDR2 FQNNGV. V lost 5 bases and J 6 bases, leaving 22 bases between the germline ends. The sample comprised sorted CD4+, CD8+, or CD8+CD57+ T cells (not recorded which) from PBMCs. The origin of this receptor is a human donor in good health. The chain combines TRBV11-2 with TRBJ2-2, with D possibly being TRBD2 (5 bases). The CDR3 DNA is TGTGCCAGCAGCCCCGCCAGCCACTCCTCGGGGTCCGGGGAGCTGTTTTTT. Translated, it gives CASSPASHSSGSGELFF. Together with reference TRBV11-2 and TRBJ2-2, the CDR3 gives the full variable domain: EAGVAQSPRYKIIEKRQSVAFWCNPISGHATLYWYQQILGQGPKLLIQFQNNGVVDDSQLPKDRFSAERLKGVDSTLKIQPAKLEDSAVYLCASSPASHSSGSGELFFGEGSRLTVL.